Listed below are T cell receptor beta chains from one sample, sequenced in a study of cytomegalovirus exposure and HLA in healthy donors. Here immunoSEQ multiplex PCR was the method, and the copy in TCRdb shows in-frame clones only, minus some. The sample lists about 140,000 clones; roughly 79% were seen once. Source material: PBMCs. These receptors were obtained from a man in his thirties or forties in good health and CMV-seropositive. CDR3s include the opening cysteine and the closing phenylalanine or tryptophan. A D gene is named only where the DNA matches it firmly. Rows give clone size only sometimes, using once, few, many, or a class for an expanded clone.

V	D	size	J	CDR3	DNA
TRBV10-3	TRBD2	.	TRBJ2-5	CAISESGAGEGETQYF	TGTGCCATCAGTGAGTCTGGGGCGGGGGAAGGCGAGACCCAGTACTTC
TRBV5-4	.	.	TRBJ1-1	CASSWSTGENTEAFF	TGTGCCAGCAGCTGGTCGACAGGCGAGAACACTGAAGCTTTCTTT
TRBV5-1	TRBD2	.	TRBJ2-7	CASSPLAGGLDEQYF	TGCGCCAGCAGCCCGTTAGCGGGAGGATTAGACGAGCAGTACTTC
TRBV11-2	.	.	TRBJ1-5	CASSLWGPGEPQHF	TGTGCCAGCAGCTTATGGGGCCCTGGGGAGCCCCAGCATTTT
TRBV15	.	once	TRBJ1-2	CATSRDKGLVREDGYTF	TGTGCCACCAGCAGAGATAAGGGGCTCGTCAGGGAGGATGGCTACACCTTC
TRBV30	TRBD1	.	TRBJ1-6	CAWNLGGNSPLHF	TGTGCCTGGAATCTAGGGGGCAATTCACCCCTCCACTTT
TRBV18	.	.	TRBJ2-5	CASSPDNGQETQYF	TGTGCCAGCTCACCGGACAACGGACAGGAGACCCAGTACTTC
TRBV5-4	TRBD1	once	TRBJ2-2	CASSLYRTGGDTGELFF	TGTGCCAGCAGCTTATATCGGACAGGGGGCGATACCGGGGAGCTGTTTTTT
TRBV2	TRBD2	.	TRBJ2-2	CASRAPGLAGTGELFF	TGTGCCAGCCGCGCCCCCGGACTAGCGGGCACCGGGGAGCTGTTTTTT
TRBV7-2	TRBD2	.	TRBJ2-7	CASSSVTSGRSYEQYF	TGTGCCAGCAGCTCCGTTACTAGCGGTCGCTCCTACGAGCAGTACTTC
TRBV10-3	TRBD1	.	TRBJ1-1	CAIRGDREGEAFF	TGTGCCATCAGGGGGGACAGGGAGGGTGAAGCTTTCTTT
TRBV18	.	.	TRBJ1-5	CASSPEQANQPQHF	TGTGCCAGCTCACCGGAACAGGCAAATCAGCCCCAGCATTTT
TRBV2	TRBD1	.	TRBJ2-3	CASSEEVVRGSDTQYF	TGTGCCAGCAGTGAAGAGGTTGTCAGGGGGTCGGATACGCAGTATTTT
TRBV11-3	TRBD2	.	TRBJ2-1	CASSRGGGGLYNEQFF	TGTGCCAGCAGCCGCGGCGGCGGGGGGCTGTACAATGAGCAGTTCTTC
TRBV5-6	TRBD2	.	TRBJ2-7	CASSLGGLAGAYEQYF	TGTGCCAGCAGCTTGGGCGGACTAGCGGGAGCTTACGAGCAGTACTTC
TRBV7-5	.	.	TRBJ1-4	CVRSFSRTSNEKLFF	TGTGTCAGAAGCTTTAGTCGTACGTCTAATGAAAAACTGTTTTTT
TRBV2	.	.	TRBJ2-4	CASRPDGLGRKAKNIQYF	TGTGCCAGCAGGCCCGACGGACTTGGTAGGAAAGCCAAAAACATTCAGTACTTC
TRBV4-1	.	.	TRBJ2-5	CASSQDRGAGETQYF	TGCGCCAGCAGCCAAGACAGGGGCGCCGGCGAGACCCAGTACTTC
TRBV7-3	TRBD2	.	TRBJ2-5	CASSLAGGETQYF	TGTGCCAGCAGCTTAGCGGGAGGAGAGACCCAGTACTTC
TRBV5-8	TRBD1	.	TRBJ2-1	CASSLDRGSYNEQFF	TGTGCCAGCAGCCTTGACAGGGGAAGCTACAATGAGCAGTTCTTC
TRBV6-6	TRBD2	.	TRBJ2-7	CASSPLLTSLEQYF	TGTGCCAGCAGCCCATTACTGACTAGCCTCGAGCAGTACTTC
TRBV29-1	.	.	TRBJ1-1	CSVLAGVNTEAFF	TGCAGCGTTTTGGCAGGGGTGAACACTGAAGCTTTCTTT
TRBV2	TRBD1	.	TRBJ2-1	CASRKGQAHNEQFF	TGTGCCAGCAGAAAGGGACAGGCTCACAATGAGCAGTTCTTC
TRBV6-5	.	.	TRBJ2-7	CASRRLGVVGEQYF	TGTGCCAGCAGACGACTAGGGGTCGTGGGCGAGCAGTACTTC
TRBV5-4	TRBD1	.	TRBJ2-3	CASSLDSGGQGTDTQYF	TGTGCCAGCAGCTTGGATTCAGGGGGCCAGGGCACAGATACGCAGTATTTT
TRBV19	TRBD1	.	TRBJ1-4	CASSPRQGGNEKLFF	TGTGCCAGTAGTCCAAGACAGGGGGGAAACGAAAAACTGTTTTTT
TRBV2	TRBD2	.	TRBJ2-2	CASSERGGLNTGELFF	TGTGCCAGCAGTGAACGGGGGGGACTGAACACCGGGGAGCTGTTTTTT
TRBV7-2	.	.	TRBJ1-5	CASSQAPLATVNQPQHF	TGTGCCAGCAGCCAAGCCCCATTAGCGACTGTCAATCAGCCCCAGCATTTT
TRBV21-1	.	.	TRBJ2-1	CASSKSISGITYNEQFF	TGTGCCAGCAGCAAAAGCATTAGCGGGATAACCTACAATGAGCAGTTCTTC
TRBV6-1	.	few	TRBJ2-7	CATSWGQEQYF	TGTGCCACCTCATGGGGGCAAGAGCAGTACTTC
TRBV1	.	.	TRBJ1-5	CTSSLPGQGASQPQHF	TGCACCAGCAGCCTTCCCGGACAGGGGGCGAGTCAGCCCCAGCATTTT
TRBV2	TRBD1	few	TRBJ2-1	CASIYPDREFEQFF	TGTGCCAGCATCTACCCCGACAGGGAATTTGAGCAGTTCTTC
TRBV30	TRBD1	.	TRBJ1-6	CAWLTGGRGSPLHF	TGTGCCTGGTTAACAGGGGGTAGAGGTTCACCCCTCCACTTT
TRBV7-3	TRBD1	few	TRBJ2-7	CASSRSGDSFYEQYF	TGTGCCAGCAGCCGCTCAGGGGACAGCTTCTACGAGCAGTACTTC
TRBV5-1	.	.	TRBJ1-3	CASSLGARLPSGNTIYF	TGCGCCAGCAGCTTGGGGGCACGGTTACCCTCTGGAAACACCATATATTTT
TRBV5-6	TRBD1	.	TRBJ1-5	CASSLDRGDQPQHF	TGTGCCAGCAGCTTGGACAGGGGTGATCAGCCCCAGCATTTT
TRBV6-6	TRBD1	few	TRBJ2-7	CASSPIGTGNGEQYF	TGTGCCAGCAGCCCAATAGGGACAGGGAATGGCGAGCAGTACTTC
TRBV19	.	once	TRBJ1-1	CATSMEVSAFF	TGTGCCACCTCCATGGAGGTGTCAGCTTTCTTT
TRBV5-5	.	.	TRBJ1-1	CASSYRVGNTEAFF	TGTGCCAGCAGCTACAGGGTGGGGAACACTGAAGCTTTCTTT
TRBV9	TRBD1	.	TRBJ1-1	CASSITGGNTEAFF	TGTGCCAGCAGCATAACAGGGGGGAACACTGAAGCTTTCTTT